This TCR beta chain was documented in a study of lymphopenia after photon versus proton radiotherapy (dated by TCRdb to the late 2010s). About the study as a whole: The immunological effects of photon versus proton radiation therapy were compared in patients with gastrointestinal tumors who developed high-grade lymphopenia. The 15 to 25 patients in the cohort had gastrointestinal tumors, were treated with either photon or proton therapy, and subsequently developed lymphopenia. The study aimed to characterize how the two radiation modalities differ in their impact on the immune system. The investigation overall reported the following: Proton-treated patients stayed relatively stable during treatment, while photon-treated patients lost naive T cells and TCR diversity and gained effector/memory populations. Among patients across the cohort who died, overall survival time showed an inverse correlation with a larger post-nadir drop in TCR diversity. After the lymphocyte count nadir, repertoires from photon-treated patients showed oligoclonal expansion, particularly of CD8+ Temra cells, and this expansion drove the decline in diversity. The survival association was assessed only in patients who died, and the authors presented better survival with proton therapy as a possibility rather than a demonstrated result.

This clone was found once. No cognate antigen has been identified for it. No base quality information exists; no much larger clone differs at one position. V sheds 4 bases and J sheds 2 bases, leaving 6 bases between their ends. The CDR3 starts with the cysteine, ends with the phenylalanine, and has 11 residues. Only the CDR3 part of the read is kept: 33 bases, read in frame from the first base. The germline V gene provides CDR1 SQVTM and CDR2 ANQGSEA. Receptor libraries were prepared by the immunoSEQ multiplex PCR assay. T cell repertoires were profiled by deep sequencing of rearranged TCR beta loci, alongside multiparametric flow cytometry. The clones in this table, taken by TCRdb from immuneACCESS, are in-frame only. Not every clone is retained; where verified, under half of the shortfall comes from an unresolved V gene, and the cause of the rest is unknown. This sample lists tens of thousands of clones; approximately 91% were detected once. The ten largest clones represent less than 3.5% of the sample.

The material sequenced was peripheral blood, taken from a patient treated with photon-based radiotherapy. The chain was built from TRBV29-1 and TRBJ2-7; the D gene is possibly TRBD1, with 5 bases matching. The TCR comes from a woman in her 70s with pancreatic cancer. The bases are TGCAGCGTTGGGGGCACCTACGAGCAGTACTTC. Protein translation: CSVGGTYEQYF.